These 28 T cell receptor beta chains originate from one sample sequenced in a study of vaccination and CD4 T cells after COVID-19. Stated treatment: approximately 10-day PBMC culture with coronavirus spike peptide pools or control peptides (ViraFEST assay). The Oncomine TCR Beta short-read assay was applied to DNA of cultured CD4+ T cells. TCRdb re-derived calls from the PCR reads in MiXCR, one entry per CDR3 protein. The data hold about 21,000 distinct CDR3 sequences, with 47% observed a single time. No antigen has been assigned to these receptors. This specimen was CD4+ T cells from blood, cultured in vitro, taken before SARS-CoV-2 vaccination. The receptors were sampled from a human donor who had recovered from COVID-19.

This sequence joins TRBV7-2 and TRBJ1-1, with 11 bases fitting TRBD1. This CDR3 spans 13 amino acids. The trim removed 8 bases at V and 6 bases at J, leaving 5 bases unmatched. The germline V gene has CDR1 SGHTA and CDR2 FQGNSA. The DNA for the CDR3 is TGTGCCAGCGGACAGGGGGCGAGGTCTGAAGCTTTCTTT. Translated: CASGQGARSEAFF.

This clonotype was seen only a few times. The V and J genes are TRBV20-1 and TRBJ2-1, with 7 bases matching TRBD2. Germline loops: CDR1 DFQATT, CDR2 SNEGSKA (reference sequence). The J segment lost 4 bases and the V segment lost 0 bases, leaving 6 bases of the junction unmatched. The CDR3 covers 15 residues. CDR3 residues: CSARDGQRGYNEQFF. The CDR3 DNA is TGCAGTGCTAGAGATGGCCAGCGGGGATACAATGAGCAGTTCTTC.

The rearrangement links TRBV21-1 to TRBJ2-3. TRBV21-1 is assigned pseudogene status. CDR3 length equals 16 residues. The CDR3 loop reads CASSKERQASTDTQYF. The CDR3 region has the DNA TGTGCCAGCAGCAAAGAGAGGCAGGCTAGCACAGATACGCAGTATTTT.

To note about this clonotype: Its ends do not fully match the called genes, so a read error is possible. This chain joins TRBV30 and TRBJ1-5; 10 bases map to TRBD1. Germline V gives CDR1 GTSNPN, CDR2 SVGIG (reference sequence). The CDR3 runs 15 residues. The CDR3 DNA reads TGTGCCTCGAGTCGGACAGGGGGTGACAATCAGCCCCAGCATTTT. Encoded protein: CASSRTGGDNQPQHF.

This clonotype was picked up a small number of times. The CDR3 region has the DNA TGCAGTGCTCGCCAAGGATCTTGGACAGCTAGCAATCAGCCCCAGCATTTT. It translates to CSARQGSWTASNQPQHF. V usage is TRBV20-1 and J usage is TRBJ1-5; D is perhaps TRBD1 (6 bases). CDR1 is DFQATT, CDR2 SNEGSKA, per germline (reference sequence). This CDR3 contains 17 residues. With 5 bases removed from V and 0 bases from J, the gap between germline ends came to 20 bases.

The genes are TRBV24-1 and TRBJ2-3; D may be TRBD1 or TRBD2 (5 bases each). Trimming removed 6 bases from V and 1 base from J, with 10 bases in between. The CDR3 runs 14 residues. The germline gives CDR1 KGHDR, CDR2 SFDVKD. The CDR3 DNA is TGTGCCACCAGTCTTGGGGGAGGCACAGATACGCAGTATTTT. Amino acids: CATSLGGGTDTQYF.

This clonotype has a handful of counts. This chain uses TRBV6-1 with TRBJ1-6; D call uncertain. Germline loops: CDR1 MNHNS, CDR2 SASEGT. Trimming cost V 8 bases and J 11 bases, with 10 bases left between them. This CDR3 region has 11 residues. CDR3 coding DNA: TGTGCCAGCTCCTCTGTGGCACCCCTCCACTTT. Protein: CASSSVAPLHF.

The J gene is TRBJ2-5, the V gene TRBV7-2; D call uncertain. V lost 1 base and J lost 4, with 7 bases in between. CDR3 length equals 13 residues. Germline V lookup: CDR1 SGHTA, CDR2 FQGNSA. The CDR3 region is CASSLVLGETQYF. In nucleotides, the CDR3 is TGTGCCAGCAGCTTAGTTCTTGGAGAGACCCAGTACTTC.

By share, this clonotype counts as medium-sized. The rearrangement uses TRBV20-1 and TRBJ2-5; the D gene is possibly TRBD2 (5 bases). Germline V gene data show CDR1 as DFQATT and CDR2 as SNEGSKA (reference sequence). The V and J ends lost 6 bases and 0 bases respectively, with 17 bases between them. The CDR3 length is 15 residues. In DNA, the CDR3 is TGCAGTGCCCATATACCCGGGAACAACCAAGAGACCCAGTACTTC. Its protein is CSAHIPGNNQETQYF.

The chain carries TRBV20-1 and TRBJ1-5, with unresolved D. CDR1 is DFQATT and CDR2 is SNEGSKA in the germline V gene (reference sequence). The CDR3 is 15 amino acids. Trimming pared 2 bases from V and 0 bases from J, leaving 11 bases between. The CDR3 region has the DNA TGCAGTGCTAGAACGGATCTTGATAGCAATCAGCCCCAGCATTTT. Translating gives CSARTDLDSNQPQHF.

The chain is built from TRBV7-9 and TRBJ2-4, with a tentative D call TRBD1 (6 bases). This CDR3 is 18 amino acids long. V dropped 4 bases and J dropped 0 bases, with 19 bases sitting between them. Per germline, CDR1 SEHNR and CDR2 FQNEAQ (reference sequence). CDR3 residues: CASSSPPGDTLAKNIQYF. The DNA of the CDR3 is TGTGCCAGCAGCTCTCCCCCAGGGGATACCTTAGCCAAAAACATTCAGTACTTC.

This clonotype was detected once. CDR3 region: CASKPPGLAVSYEQYF. The CDR3 nucleotides are TGTGCCAGCAAACCCCCGGGACTAGCGGTTTCCTACGAGCAGTACTTC. The chain joins TRBV28 to TRBJ2-7, with 11 positions matching TRBD2. V lost 7 bases and J lost 1; bases outside the gene matches: 9. This CDR3 spans 16 amino acids. Per the germline V gene, CDR1 is MDHEN and CDR2 is SYDVKM.

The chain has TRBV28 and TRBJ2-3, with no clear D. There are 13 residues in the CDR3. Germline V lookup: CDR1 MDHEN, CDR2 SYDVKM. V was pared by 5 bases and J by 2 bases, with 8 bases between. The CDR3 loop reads CASSRQTTDTQYF. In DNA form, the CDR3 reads TGTGCCAGCAGTCGGCAAACCACAGATACGCAGTATTTT.

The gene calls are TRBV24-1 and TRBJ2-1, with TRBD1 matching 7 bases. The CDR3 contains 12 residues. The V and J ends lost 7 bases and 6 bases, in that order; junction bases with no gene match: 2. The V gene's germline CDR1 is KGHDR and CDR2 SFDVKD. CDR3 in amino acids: CATSAGGNEQFF. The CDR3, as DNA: TGTGCCACCAGCGCAGGGGGCAATGAGCAGTTCTTC.

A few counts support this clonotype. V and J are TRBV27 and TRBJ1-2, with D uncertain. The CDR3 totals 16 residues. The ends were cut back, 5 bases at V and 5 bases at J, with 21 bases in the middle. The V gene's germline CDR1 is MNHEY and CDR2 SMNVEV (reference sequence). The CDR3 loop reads CASSPQSPAFGYGYTF. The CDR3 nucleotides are TGTGCCAGCAGTCCTCAATCCCCAGCCTTTGGGTATGGCTACACCTTC.

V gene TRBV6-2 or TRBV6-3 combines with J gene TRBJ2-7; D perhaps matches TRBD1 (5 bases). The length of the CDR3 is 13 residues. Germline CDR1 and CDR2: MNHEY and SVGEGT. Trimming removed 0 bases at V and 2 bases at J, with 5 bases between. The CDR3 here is CASSYSDTYEQYF. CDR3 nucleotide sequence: TGTGCCAGCAGTTACTCGGACACCTACGAGCAGTACTTC.

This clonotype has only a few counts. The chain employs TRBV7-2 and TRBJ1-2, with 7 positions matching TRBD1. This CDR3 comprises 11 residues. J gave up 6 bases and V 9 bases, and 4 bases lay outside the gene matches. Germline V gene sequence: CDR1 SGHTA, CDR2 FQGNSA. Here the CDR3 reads CARRDSDGYTF. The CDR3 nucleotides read TGTGCCAGAAGGGACAGCGATGGCTACACCTTC.

This CDR3 is CASSGRARHTQYF. The DNA of the CDR3 is TGTGCCAGCAGTGGCCGAGCTCGGCATACGCAGTATTTT. The chain combines TRBV12-3 or TRBV12-4 with TRBJ2-3; D unclear. The CDR3 loop spans 13 amino acids. Trimming removed 5 bases from V and 7 bases from J, with 13 bases in between.

CDR3 protein: CSAETGTANTEAFF. CDR3 sequence (DNA): TGCAGTGCTGAGACCGGGACGGCGAACACTGAAGCTTTCTTT. V and J are TRBV20-1 and TRBJ1-1; possibly TRBD1 for D (5 bases). The V gene's germline CDR1 is DFQATT and CDR2 SNEGSKA (reference sequence). The CDR3 has 14 residues. V shed 5 bases and J shed 1 base, with 14 bases lying between them.

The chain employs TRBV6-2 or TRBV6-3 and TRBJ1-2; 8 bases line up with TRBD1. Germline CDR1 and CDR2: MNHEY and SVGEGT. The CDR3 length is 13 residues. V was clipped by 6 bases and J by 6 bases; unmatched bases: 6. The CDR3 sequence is CASRKTGEDGYTF. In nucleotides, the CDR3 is TGTGCCAGCAGAAAGACAGGGGAGGATGGCTACACCTTC.

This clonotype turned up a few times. CDR3 DNA sequence: TGTGCCAGCAGTTACTCGTTTCGGGAAGGGGCTGAAGCTTTCTTT. This sequence encodes CASSYSFREGAEAFF. The chain joins TRBV6-5 to TRBJ1-1, with D perhaps matching TRBD1 (5 bases). CDR3 size: 15 residues. V shed 0 bases and J shed 6 bases, with 14 bases lying between them. Germline lookup yields CDR1 MNHEY and CDR2 SVGAGI.

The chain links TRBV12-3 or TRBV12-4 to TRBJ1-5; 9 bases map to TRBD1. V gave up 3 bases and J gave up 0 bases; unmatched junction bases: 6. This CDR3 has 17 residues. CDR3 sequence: CASSFGTGPYSNQPQHF. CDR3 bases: TGTGCCAGCAGTTTCGGGACAGGGCCTTATAGCAATCAGCCCCAGCATTTT.

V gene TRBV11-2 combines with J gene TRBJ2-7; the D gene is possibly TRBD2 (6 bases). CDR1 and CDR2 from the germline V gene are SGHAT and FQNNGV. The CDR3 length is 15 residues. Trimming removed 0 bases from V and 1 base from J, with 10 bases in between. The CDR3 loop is CASSLEAGRSYEQYF. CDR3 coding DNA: TGTGCCAGCAGCTTAGAGGCAGGGAGGTCCTACGAGCAGTACTTC.

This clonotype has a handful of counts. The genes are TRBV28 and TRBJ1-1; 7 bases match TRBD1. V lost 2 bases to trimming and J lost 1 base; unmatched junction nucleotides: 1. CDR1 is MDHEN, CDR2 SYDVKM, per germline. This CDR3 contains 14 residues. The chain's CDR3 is CASSLGQENTEAFF. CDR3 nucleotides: TGTGCCAGCAGTTTAGGACAGGAGAACACTGAAGCTTTCTTT.

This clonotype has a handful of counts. The CDR3 DNA reads as TGTGCCAGCAGTCGCGTCAGAGATACAGCGGCGGGGACAGATACGCAGTATTTT. Protein: CASSRVRDTAAGTDTQYF. The gene calls are TRBV6-1 and TRBJ2-3, with D maybe TRBD2 (6 bases). The V gene's germline CDR1 is MNHNS and CDR2 SASEGT. The CDR3 spans 18 residues. V was clipped by 5 bases and J by 3 bases, with 24 bases between them.

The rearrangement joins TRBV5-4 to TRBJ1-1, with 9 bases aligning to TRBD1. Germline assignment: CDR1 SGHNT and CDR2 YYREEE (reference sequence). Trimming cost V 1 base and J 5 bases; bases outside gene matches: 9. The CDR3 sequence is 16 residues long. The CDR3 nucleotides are TGTGCCAGCAGCTTGAACAGGGGGCATGTTGGGACTGAAGCTTTCTTT. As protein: CASSLNRGHVGTEAFF.

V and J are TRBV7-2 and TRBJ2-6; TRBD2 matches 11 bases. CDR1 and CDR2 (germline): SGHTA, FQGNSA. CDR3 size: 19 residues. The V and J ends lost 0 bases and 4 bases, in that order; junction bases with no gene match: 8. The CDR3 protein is CASSLARLAGTLGANVLTF. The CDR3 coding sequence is TGTGCCAGCAGCTTAGCCAGACTAGCGGGGACCTTGGGGGCCAACGTCCTGACTTTC.

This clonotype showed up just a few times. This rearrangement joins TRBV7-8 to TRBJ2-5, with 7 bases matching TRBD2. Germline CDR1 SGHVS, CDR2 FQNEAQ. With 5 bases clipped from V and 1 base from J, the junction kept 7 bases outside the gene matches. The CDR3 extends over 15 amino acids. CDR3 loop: CASSPSASGQETQYF. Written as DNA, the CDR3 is TGTGCCAGCAGCCCAAGCGCTAGCGGCCAAGAGACCCAGTACTTC.